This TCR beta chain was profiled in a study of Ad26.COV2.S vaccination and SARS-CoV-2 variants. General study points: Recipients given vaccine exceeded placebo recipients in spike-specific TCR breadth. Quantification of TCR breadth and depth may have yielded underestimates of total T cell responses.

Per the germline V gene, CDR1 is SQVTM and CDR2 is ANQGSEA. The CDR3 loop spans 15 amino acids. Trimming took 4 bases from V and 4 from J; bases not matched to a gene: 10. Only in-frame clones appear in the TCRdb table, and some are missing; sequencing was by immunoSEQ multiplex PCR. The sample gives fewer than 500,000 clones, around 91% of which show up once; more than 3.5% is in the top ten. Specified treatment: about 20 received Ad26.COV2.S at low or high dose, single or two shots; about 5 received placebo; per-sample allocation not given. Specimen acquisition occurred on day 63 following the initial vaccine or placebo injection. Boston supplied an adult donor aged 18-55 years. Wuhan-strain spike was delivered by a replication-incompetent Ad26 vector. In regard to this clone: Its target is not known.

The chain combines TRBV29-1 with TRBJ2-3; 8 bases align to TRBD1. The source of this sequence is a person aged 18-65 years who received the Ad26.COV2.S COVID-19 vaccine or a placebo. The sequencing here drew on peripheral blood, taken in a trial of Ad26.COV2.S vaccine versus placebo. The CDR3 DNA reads TGCAGCGTTGGACGAATTATACAGGGGGCAGATACGCAGTATTTT. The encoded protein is CSVGRIIQGADTQYF.